Listed below are T cell receptor beta chains from one sample, sequenced in a study of blood T cell repertoires in COVID-19. Clones were read by immunoSEQ multiplex PCR, and TCRdb kept only the in-frame ones, dropping some. The sample carries 140,000 to 150,000 clones, about 80% recorded once. Source material: peripheral blood. Receptor source: a man in his fifties or sixties with acute or convalescent COVID-19. CDR3s include the opening cysteine and the closing phenylalanine or tryptophan. A D gene is named only where the DNA matches it firmly. Not all rows give a size; the values are once, few, many and, for expanded clones, a class.

j_gene | d_gene | abundance | v_gene | CDR3aa | CDR3nt
TRBJ2-6 | - | once | TRBV15 | CATSSPGSGANVLTF | TGTGCCACCAGCAGTCCGGGGTCAGGGGCCAACGTCCTGACTTTC
TRBJ1-5 | - | few | TRBV5-6 | CASSWGGQPQHF | TGTGCCAGCAGCTGGGGAGGTCAGCCCCAGCATTTT
TRBJ1-2 | TRBD1 | few | TRBV2 | CASYRTGEGYTF | TGTGCCAGCTATAGAACAGGGGAGGGCTACACCTTC
TRBJ2-1 | TRBD2 | - | TRBV4-2 | CASGDLAGGQGNEQFF | TGTGCCAGCGGAGACTTAGCGGGGGGGCAAGGAAATGAGCAGTTCTTC
TRBJ2-7 | - | - | TRBV30 | CAWSGSGFKQYF | TGTGCCTGGAGTGGTTCGGGGTTCAAGCAGTACTTC
TRBJ2-2 | TRBD1 | - | TRBV11-2 | CASSYGTGLGELFF | TGTGCCAGCAGCTACGGGACAGGGCTGGGGGAGCTGTTTTTT
TRBJ2-5 | - | - | TRBV5-1 | CASSSDSSQETQYF | TGCGCCAGCAGCTCGGACAGTTCCCAAGAGACCCAGTACTTC
TRBJ2-7 | TRBD2 | - | TRBV18 | CASSPRLAGGPAYEQYF | TGTGCCAGCTCACCCAGACTAGCGGGGGGGCCGGCCTACGAGCAGTACTTC
TRBJ1-2 | TRBD1 | - | TRBV11-2 | CASSWDRGLGYGYTF | TGTGCCAGCAGCTGGGACAGGGGCCTAGGCTATGGCTACACCTTC
TRBJ2-5 | TRBD1 | - | TRBV9 | CASSVAGGTSETQYF | TGTGCCAGCAGCGTAGCAGGGGGCACCTCGGAGACCCAGTACTTC
TRBJ1-3 | - | once | TRBV4-1 | CASSQGFGSGNTIYF | TGCGCCAGCAGCCAAGGGTTCGGCTCTGGAAACACCATATATTTT
TRBJ2-2 | TRBD1 | - | TRBV7-6 | CASSLAAGAGQGTGELFF | TGTGCCAGCAGCTTAGCGGCGGGGGCGGGACAGGGCACCGGGGAGCTGTTTTTT
TRBJ2-3 | - | few | TRBV4-1 | CASSVSLLSDTQYF | TGCGCCAGCAGCGTCTCCCTGTTGTCAGATACGCAGTATTTT
TRBJ2-2 | - | few | TRBV7-3 | CASSLELNTGELFF | TGTGCCAGCAGCTTAGAGCTGAACACCGGGGAGCTGTTTTTT
TRBJ2-5 | - | - | TRBV9 | CASSSLKGGQETQYF | TGTGCCAGCAGCTCACTCAAAGGGGGACAAGAGACCCAGTACTTC
TRBJ1-2 | - | - | TRBV2 | CASSASGGNYGYTF | TGTGCCAGCAGTGCAAGCGGGGGAAACTATGGCTACACCTTC
TRBJ2-3 | - | - | TRBV5-1 | CASSIGQITDTQYF | TGCGCCAGCAGCATTGGACAGATCACAGATACGCAGTATTTT
TRBJ2-3 | TRBD2 | - | TRBV7-2 | CASSPGLAGGRGTDTQYF | TGTGCCAGCAGCCCAGGACTAGCGGGGGGGCGGGGCACAGATACGCAGTATTTT
TRBJ2-3 | - | - | TRBV11-2 | CASSLAGRDTDTQYF | TGTGCCAGCAGCTTAGCGGGGAGAGACACAGATACGCAGTATTTT
TRBJ1-5 | - | - | TRBV19 | CASSTVSNQPQHF | TGTGCCAGCTCGACAGTGAGCAATCAGCCCCAGCATTTT
TRBJ2-3 | TRBD1 | few | TRBV19 | CASSISTGGLGDTQYF | TGTGCCAGTAGTATCAGCACAGGGGGCTTAGGAGATACGCAGTATTTT
TRBJ2-3 | - | - | TRBV5-1 | CASSGGAAVTDTQYF | TGCGCCAGCAGCGGGGGGGCCGCGGTTACAGATACGCAGTATTTT
TRBJ1-5 | - | - | TRBV3-1/TRBV3-2 | CASSQGRGTQPQHF | TGTGCCAGCAGCCAAGGAAGAGGTACCCAGCCCCAGCATTTT
TRBJ1-1 | - | - | TRBV5-6 | CASSPSRRTEAFF | TGTGCCAGCAGCCCCTCGAGAAGAACTGAAGCTTTCTTT
TRBJ1-4 | - | - | TRBV21-1 | CASSNANVSEKLFF | TGTGCCAGCAGCAATGCTAATGTCTCGGAAAAACTGTTTTTT
TRBJ1-6 | TRBD1 | - | TRBV19 | CASSIDRDSPLHF | TGTGCCAGTAGTATCGACAGGGATTCACCCCTCCACTTT
TRBJ1-5 | - | once | TRBV2 | CASKSGLQPQHF | TGTGCCAGCAAGTCAGGGTTGCAGCCCCAGCATTTT
TRBJ2-5 | TRBD1 | - | TRBV19 | CASHSRQGAPRETQYF | TGTGCCAGCCATTCCCGTCAGGGGGCGCCTAGGGAGACCCAGTACTTC
TRBJ2-3 | TRBD1 | - | TRBV27 | CASSFADRGHTQYF | TGTGCCAGCAGTTTCGCGGACAGGGGTCATACGCAGTATTTT
TRBJ2-1 | TRBD2 | - | TRBV3-1/TRBV3-2 | CASSHGPAGIGVEQFF | TGTGCCAGCAGCCACGGTCCAGCGGGGATCGGAGTTGAGCAGTTCTTC
TRBJ1-1 | TRBD1 | - | TRBV5-6 | CASSLAGQGFGNTEAFF | TGTGCCAGCAGCTTGGCTGGACAGGGTTTTGGGAACACTGAAGCTTTCTTT
TRBJ1-2 | - | - | TRBV30 | CAWSTGQTNYGYTF | TGTGCCTGGTCGACGGGACAAACAAACTATGGCTACACCTTC
TRBJ2-2 | - | - | TRBV9 | CASSVAVGINTGELFF | TGTGCCAGCAGCGTAGCTGTCGGTATCAACACCGGGGAGCTGTTTTTT
TRBJ1-1 | - | - | TRBV30 | CAWTKQGNTEAFF | TGTGCCTGGACGAAACAGGGGAACACTGAAGCTTTCTTT
TRBJ2-2 | TRBD2 | few | TRBV5-6 | CASSKSSGGAPGELFF | TGTGCCAGCAGCAAGTCTAGCGGGGGGGCCCCCGGGGAGCTGTTTTTT
TRBJ2-7 | TRBD2 | once | TRBV7-2 | CASSLASGSYEQYF | TGTGCCAGCAGCTTAGCTAGCGGGTCCTACGAGCAGTACTTC
TRBJ1-2 | TRBD1 | - | TRBV5-1 | CASSLPTGTQGYTF | TGCGCCAGCAGCTTGCCGACAGGGACTCAGGGCTACACCTTC
TRBJ1-1 | - | - | TRBV4-1 | CASSQGGGSDDEAFF | TGCGCCAGCAGCCAAGGGGGGGGGTCAGATGATGAAGCTTTCTTT
TRBJ2-3 | - | - | TRBV7-8 | CASSRITRFASTDTQYF | TGTGCCAGCAGCCGTATTACTCGGTTCGCTAGCACAGATACGCAGTATTTT
TRBJ2-2 | TRBD1 | - | TRBV11-3 | CASSTGQGSTGELFF | TGTGCCAGCAGCACAGGACAGGGAAGCACCGGGGAGCTGTTTTTT
TRBJ2-5 | TRBD1 | - | TRBV5-1 | CASSSGQTQETQYF | TGCGCCAGCAGCTCGGGACAGACCCAAGAGACCCAGTACTTC
TRBJ2-2 | - | - | TRBV6-6 | CASTSAGLGELFF | TGTGCCAGCACTTCGGCGGGGCTCGGGGAGCTGTTTTTT
TRBJ2-3 | TRBD2 | - | TRBV27 | CASSLDGGAGDTQYF | TGTGCCAGCAGTTTAGACGGGGGGGCCGGAGATACGCAGTATTTT
TRBJ1-3 | - | few | TRBV29-1 | CSVDAGSSGNTIYF | TGCAGCGTTGACGCAGGCAGCTCTGGAAACACCATATATTTT
TRBJ2-2 | - | - | TRBV2 | CASSGQSNTGELFF | TGTGCCAGCAGTGGGCAGTCGAACACCGGGGAGCTGTTTTTT